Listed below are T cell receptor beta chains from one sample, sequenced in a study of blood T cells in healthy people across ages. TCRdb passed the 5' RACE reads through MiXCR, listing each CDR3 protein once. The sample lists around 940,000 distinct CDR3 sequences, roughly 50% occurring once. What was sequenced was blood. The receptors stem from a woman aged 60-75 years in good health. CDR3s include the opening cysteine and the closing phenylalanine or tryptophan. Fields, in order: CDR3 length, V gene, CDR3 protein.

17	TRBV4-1	CASSRTLAGGNQETQYF
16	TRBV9	CASSAPRTGQGNTIYF
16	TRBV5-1	CASSLREGSSTGTQYF
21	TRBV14	CASSLMRRAGGKGIPYNEQFF
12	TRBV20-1	CSARRDRTDGFF
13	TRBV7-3	CASSELTVDTQYF
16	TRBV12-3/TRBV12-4	CASSHDSQRSGNTIYF
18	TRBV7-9	CASSSDYFGTGAYNEQFF
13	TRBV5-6	CASSFRQYGEQYF
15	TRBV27	CASRGPGQGLDEQYF
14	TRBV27	CASSLLLGANVLTF